This TCR beta chain was captured by sequencing in a study of shared clonotypes between healthy human individuals. Overall study results and limits: On the whole, naive subsets had larger estimated richness than memory subsets had. A handful of donors held about 5% of naive CD4 clonotypes in common.

Negatively enriched CD4+ T cells were divided by CD45RA into naive and memory. A note on this clone: Its antigen is as yet unknown.

This CDR3 has 14 residues. Per germline, CDR1 MNHEY and CDR2 SVGAGI. V lost 2 bases, J lost 0 bases, and 7 bases lay in between. Assay used: immunoSEQ multiplex PCR; TCRdb lists only in-frame clones, some missing. The repertoire has over a million clones, approximately 80% of them found once; the top ten carry roughly 0.62%. What was sequenced was memory CD4+ T cells from PBMCs. As to subset: CD45RA-negative fraction. The rearrangement joins TRBV6-5 to TRBJ1-1; no clear D gene. This sequence was found in a young man in good health. Some clones in this sample may be carry-over from other donors' samples. CDR3: CASSYGILNTEAFF. In DNA, the CDR3 is TGTGCCAGCAGTTACGGCATCTTGAACACTGAAGCTTTCTTT.